What follows are 8 T cell receptor beta chains derived from one specimen sequenced in a study of CD8+ T cells in alopecia areata. Treatment meaning: oral pan-JAK inhibitor, 5-10 mg twice daily. Extraction and reverse transcription of RNA yielded cDNA as the sequencing template. Sequenced by immunoSEQ multiplex PCR; TCRdb stores in-frame clones only, minus some. The sample yields under 110,000 clones, about 60% seen once. The sequencing used CD8+ T cells sorted from blood, collected between weeks 55 and 65, from a patient treated with tofacitinib. These receptors were taken from a human donor with alopecia areata.

The sample holds a few counts of this clone. The V and J genes are TRBV7-6 and TRBJ2-1, with 8 positions matching TRBD1. The CDR3 contains 15 residues. The V gene end was trimmed by 2 bases and the J gene end by 7 bases; junction bases not matched to a gene: 7. CDR1 and CDR2 from the germline V gene are SGHVS and FNYEAQ. CDR3 protein: CASSLRRQGSNEQFF. The DNA for the CDR3 is TGTGCCAGCAGCTTAAGGCGACAGGGGTCAAATGAGCAGTTCTTC.

This clone was seen a few times. This rearrangement joins TRBV14 to TRBJ2-1, with 8 bases aligning to TRBD2. The CDR3 runs to 16 residues. Germline V CDR1 and CDR2: SGHDN, FVKESK. V was pared by 3 bases and J by 3 bases, with 7 bases of the junction left unmatched. CDR3 coding DNA: TGTGCCAGCAGCCAGTTTGCGGGGGGCGGCTACAATGAGCAGTTCTTC. Its protein is CASSQFAGGGYNEQFF.

This clone was observed a handful of times. This chain joins TRBV29-1 and TRBJ1-1, with TRBD1 matching 8 bases. Germline trimming cut 4 bases from V and 4 bases from J; bases unmatched to any gene: 5. The CDR3 covers 13 residues. Per germline, CDR1 SQVTM and CDR2 ANQGSEA. DNA of the CDR3: TGCAGCGTTGGCCCCGGGACAGGCACTGAAGCTTTCTTT. Protein: CSVGPGTGTEAFF.

The chain uses TRBV5-1 and TRBJ2-7, with 11 bases matching TRBD1. The CDR3 contains 14 residues. J gave up 7 bases and V 2 bases, and 5 bases lay outside the gene matches. Germline-derived CDR1 and CDR2 are SGHRS and YFSETQ. This chain's CDR3 is CASSLGTGGREQYF. As DNA, the CDR3 is TGCGCCAGCAGCTTAGGGACAGGGGGTCGTGAGCAGTACTTC.

The chain links TRBV5-6 to TRBJ1-6; the D is unclear. This CDR3 is 14 amino acids long. V was pared by 2 bases and J by 6 bases, with 9 bases between. CDR1 and CDR2 from the germline V gene are SGHDT and YYEEEE. CDR3 DNA sequence: TGTGCCAGCAGCTTCCGGGAGCCTAATTCACCCCTCCACTTT. Encoded protein: CASSFREPNSPLHF.

Note on this clone: Other DNA sequences of this sample code for an identical CDR3. The chain has TRBV19 and TRBJ2-7; 9 bases are a match to TRBD1. CDR3 length: 14 residues. V was clipped by 5 bases and J by 2 bases; unmatched bases: 4. Germline CDR1 is LNHDA and CDR2 is SQIVND (reference sequence). CDR3 nucleotides: TGTGCCAGTAGTCCGGGACAGGGACCCTACGAGCAGTACTTC. This encodes CASSPGQGPYEQYF.

The chain recombines TRBV5-1 with TRBJ1-1; no clear D gene. The V end was cut by 0 bases, the J end by 1 base, with 10 bases between. Germline V CDR1 and CDR2: SGHRS, YFSETQ. This CDR3 is 15 amino acids long. CDR3 bases: TGCGCCAGCAGCTTGGCCCCAGGATCGAACACTGAAGCTTTCTTT. It translates to CASSLAPGSNTEAFF.

This clone has a handful of counts. The rearrangement joins TRBV13 to TRBJ1-2; TRBD1 aligns across 10 bases. This CDR3 has 15 residues. Germline values: CDR1 PRHDT, CDR2 FYEKMQ (reference sequence). V trimming: 5 bases; J trimming: 3 bases; junction bases outside the gene matches: 6. The CDR3 DNA reads as TGTGCCAGCAGCCTGGGGACAGGGGCCGACTATGGCTACACCTTC. Its protein product is CASSLGTGADYGYTF.